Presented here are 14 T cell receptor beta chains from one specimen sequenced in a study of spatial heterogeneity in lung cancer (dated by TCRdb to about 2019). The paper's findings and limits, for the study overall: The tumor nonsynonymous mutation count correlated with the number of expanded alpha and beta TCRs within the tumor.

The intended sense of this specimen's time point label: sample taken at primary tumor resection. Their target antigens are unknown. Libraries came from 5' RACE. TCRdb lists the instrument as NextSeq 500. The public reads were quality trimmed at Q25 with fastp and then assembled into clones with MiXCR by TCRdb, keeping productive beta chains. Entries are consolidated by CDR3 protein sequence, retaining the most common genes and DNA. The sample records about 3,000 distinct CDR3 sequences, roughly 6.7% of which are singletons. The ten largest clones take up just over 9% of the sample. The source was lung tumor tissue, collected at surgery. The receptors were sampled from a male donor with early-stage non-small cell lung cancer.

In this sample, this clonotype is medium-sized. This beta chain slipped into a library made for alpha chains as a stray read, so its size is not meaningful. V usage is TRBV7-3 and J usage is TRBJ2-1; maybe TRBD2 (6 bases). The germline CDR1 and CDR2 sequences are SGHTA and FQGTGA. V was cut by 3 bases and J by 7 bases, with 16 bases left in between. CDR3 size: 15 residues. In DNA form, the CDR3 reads TGTGCCAGCAGCTTTGGGGCGGGGTTTCTAAATGAGCAGTTCTTC. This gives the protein CASSFGAGFLNEQFF.

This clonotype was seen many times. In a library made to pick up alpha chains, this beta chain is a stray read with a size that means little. The CDR3 DNA sequence: TGTGCCAGCAGTTACATGGGGGCGCGGATCACTGAAGCTTTCTTT. It is translated as CASSYMGARITEAFF. The gene calls are TRBV6-5 and TRBJ1-1; D is possibly TRBD1 (6 bases). The CDR3 spans 15 residues. Trimming removed 2 bases at V and 4 bases at J, with 14 bases between. Germline CDR1 MNHEY, CDR2 SVGAGI.

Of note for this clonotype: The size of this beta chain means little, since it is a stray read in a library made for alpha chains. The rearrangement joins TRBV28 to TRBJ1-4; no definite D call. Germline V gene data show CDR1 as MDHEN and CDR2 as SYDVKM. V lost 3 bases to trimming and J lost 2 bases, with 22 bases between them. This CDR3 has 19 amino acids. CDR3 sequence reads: CASSFILYPGQETNEKLFF. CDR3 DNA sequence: TGTGCCAGCAGTTTCATCCTCTACCCTGGGCAGGAGACTAATGAAAAACTGTTTTTT.

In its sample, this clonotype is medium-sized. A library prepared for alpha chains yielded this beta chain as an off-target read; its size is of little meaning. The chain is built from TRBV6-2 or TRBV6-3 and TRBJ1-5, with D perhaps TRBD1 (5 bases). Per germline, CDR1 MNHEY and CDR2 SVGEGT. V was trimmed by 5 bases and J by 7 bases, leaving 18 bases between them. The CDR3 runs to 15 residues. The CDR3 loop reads CASSPGPGSSQPQHF. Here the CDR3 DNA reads TGTGCCAGCAGTCCCGGACCAGGGTCAAGCCAGCCCCAGCATTTT.

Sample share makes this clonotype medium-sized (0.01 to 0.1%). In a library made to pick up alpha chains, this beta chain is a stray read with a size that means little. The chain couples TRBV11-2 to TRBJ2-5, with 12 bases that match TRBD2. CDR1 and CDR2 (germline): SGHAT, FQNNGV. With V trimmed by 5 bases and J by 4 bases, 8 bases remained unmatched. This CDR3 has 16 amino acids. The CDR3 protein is CASSAGLAGRRETQYF. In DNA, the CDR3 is TGTGCCAGCAGCGCCGGACTAGCGGGGCGTCGAGAGACCCAGTACTTC.

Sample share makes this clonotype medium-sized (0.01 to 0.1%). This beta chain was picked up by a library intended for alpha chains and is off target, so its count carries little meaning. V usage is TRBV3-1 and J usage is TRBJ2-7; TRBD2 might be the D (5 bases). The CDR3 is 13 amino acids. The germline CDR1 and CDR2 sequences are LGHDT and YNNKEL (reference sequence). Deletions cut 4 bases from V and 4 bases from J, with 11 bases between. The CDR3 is CASSLKLDYEQYF. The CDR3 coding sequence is TGTGCCAGCAGCCTTAAACTAGATTACGAGCAGTACTTC.

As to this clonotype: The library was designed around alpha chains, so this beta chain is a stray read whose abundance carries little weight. The CDR3 nucleotides read TGTGCCAGCAGTTTAGAGGCCCACAATGAGCAGTTCTTC. Its protein product is CASSLEAHNEQFF. This chain connects TRBV6-6 to TRBJ2-1, with unresolved D. CDR1 and CDR2 from the germline V gene are MNHNY and SVGAGI (reference sequence). The CDR3 length is 13 residues. V dropped 4 bases and J dropped 5 bases, with 9 bases sitting between them.

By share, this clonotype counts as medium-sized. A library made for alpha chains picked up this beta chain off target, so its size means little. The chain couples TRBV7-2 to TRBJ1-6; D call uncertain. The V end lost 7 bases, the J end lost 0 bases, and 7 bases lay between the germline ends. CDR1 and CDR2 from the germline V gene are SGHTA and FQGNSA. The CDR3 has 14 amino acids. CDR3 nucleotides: TGTGCCAGCACTGGACGCTCCTATAATTCACCCCTCCACTTT. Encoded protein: CASTGRSYNSPLHF. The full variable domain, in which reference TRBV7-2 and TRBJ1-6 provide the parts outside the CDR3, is GAGVSQSPSNKVTEKGKDVELRCDPISGHTALYWYRQSLGQGLEFLIYFQGNSAPDKSGLPSDRFSAERTGGSVSTLTIQRTQQEDSAVYLCASTGRSYNSPLHFGNGTRLTVT.

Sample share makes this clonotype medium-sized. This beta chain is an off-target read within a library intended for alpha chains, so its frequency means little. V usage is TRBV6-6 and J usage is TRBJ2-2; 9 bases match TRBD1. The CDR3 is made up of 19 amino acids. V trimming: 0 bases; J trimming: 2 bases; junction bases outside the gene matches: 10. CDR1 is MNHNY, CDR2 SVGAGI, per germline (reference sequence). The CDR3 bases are TGTGCCAGCAGTTACTCGATGGGCCGGGACAGGGTTAACACCGGGGAGCTGTTTTTT. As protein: CASSYSMGRDRVNTGELFF.

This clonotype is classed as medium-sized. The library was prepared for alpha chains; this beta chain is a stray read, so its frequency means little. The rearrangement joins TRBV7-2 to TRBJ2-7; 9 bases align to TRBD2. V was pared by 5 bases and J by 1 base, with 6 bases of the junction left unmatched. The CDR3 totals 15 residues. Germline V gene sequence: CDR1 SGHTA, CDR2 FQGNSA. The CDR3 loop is CASSPQRGASYEQYF. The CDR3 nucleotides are TGTGCCAGCAGCCCCCAGCGGGGGGCTTCCTACGAGCAGTACTTC.

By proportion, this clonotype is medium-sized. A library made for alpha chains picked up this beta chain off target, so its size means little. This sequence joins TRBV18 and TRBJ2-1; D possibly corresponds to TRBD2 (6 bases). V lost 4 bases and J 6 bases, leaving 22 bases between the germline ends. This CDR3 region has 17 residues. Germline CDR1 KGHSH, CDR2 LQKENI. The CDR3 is CASSLRNSGRVRNEQFF. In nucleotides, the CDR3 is TGTGCCAGCTCACTACGAAATAGCGGTCGGGTTCGCAATGAGCAGTTCTTC. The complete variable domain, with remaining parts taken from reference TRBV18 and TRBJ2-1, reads NAGVMQNPRHLVRRRGQEARLRCSPMKGHSHVYWYRQLPEEGLKFMVYLQKENIIDESGMPKERFSAEFPKEGPSILRIQQVVRGDSAAYFCASSLRNSGRVRNEQFFGPGTRLTVL.

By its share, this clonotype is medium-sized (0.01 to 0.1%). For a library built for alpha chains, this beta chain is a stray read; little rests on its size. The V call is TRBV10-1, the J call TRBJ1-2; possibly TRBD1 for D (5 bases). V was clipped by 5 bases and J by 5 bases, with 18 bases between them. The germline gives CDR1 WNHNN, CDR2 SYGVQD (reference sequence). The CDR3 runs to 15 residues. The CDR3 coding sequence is TGCGCCAGCAGTTTTTCTGGGGCGCCGCTTTATGGCTACACCTTC. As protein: CASSFSGAPLYGYTF.

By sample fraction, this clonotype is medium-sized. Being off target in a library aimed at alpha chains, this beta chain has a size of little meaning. CDR3 coding DNA: TGTGCCAGCAGCTTAGGACAGGGGGCGGAGACCCAGTACTTC. Residues: CASSLGQGAETQYF. The chain uses TRBV7-9 and TRBJ2-5; 10 bases align to TRBD1. With V trimmed by 1 base and J by 5 bases, 1 base remained unmatched. Germline assignment: CDR1 SEHNR and CDR2 FQNEAQ (reference sequence). The CDR3 has 14 residues.

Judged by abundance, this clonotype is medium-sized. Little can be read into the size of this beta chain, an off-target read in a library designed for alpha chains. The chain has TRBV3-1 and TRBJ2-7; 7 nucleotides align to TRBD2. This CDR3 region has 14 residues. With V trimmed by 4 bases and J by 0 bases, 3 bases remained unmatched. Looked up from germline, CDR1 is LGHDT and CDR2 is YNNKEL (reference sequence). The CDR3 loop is CASSPGTTSYEQYF. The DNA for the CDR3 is TGTGCCAGCAGCCCCGGGACTACCTCCTACGAGCAGTACTTC.